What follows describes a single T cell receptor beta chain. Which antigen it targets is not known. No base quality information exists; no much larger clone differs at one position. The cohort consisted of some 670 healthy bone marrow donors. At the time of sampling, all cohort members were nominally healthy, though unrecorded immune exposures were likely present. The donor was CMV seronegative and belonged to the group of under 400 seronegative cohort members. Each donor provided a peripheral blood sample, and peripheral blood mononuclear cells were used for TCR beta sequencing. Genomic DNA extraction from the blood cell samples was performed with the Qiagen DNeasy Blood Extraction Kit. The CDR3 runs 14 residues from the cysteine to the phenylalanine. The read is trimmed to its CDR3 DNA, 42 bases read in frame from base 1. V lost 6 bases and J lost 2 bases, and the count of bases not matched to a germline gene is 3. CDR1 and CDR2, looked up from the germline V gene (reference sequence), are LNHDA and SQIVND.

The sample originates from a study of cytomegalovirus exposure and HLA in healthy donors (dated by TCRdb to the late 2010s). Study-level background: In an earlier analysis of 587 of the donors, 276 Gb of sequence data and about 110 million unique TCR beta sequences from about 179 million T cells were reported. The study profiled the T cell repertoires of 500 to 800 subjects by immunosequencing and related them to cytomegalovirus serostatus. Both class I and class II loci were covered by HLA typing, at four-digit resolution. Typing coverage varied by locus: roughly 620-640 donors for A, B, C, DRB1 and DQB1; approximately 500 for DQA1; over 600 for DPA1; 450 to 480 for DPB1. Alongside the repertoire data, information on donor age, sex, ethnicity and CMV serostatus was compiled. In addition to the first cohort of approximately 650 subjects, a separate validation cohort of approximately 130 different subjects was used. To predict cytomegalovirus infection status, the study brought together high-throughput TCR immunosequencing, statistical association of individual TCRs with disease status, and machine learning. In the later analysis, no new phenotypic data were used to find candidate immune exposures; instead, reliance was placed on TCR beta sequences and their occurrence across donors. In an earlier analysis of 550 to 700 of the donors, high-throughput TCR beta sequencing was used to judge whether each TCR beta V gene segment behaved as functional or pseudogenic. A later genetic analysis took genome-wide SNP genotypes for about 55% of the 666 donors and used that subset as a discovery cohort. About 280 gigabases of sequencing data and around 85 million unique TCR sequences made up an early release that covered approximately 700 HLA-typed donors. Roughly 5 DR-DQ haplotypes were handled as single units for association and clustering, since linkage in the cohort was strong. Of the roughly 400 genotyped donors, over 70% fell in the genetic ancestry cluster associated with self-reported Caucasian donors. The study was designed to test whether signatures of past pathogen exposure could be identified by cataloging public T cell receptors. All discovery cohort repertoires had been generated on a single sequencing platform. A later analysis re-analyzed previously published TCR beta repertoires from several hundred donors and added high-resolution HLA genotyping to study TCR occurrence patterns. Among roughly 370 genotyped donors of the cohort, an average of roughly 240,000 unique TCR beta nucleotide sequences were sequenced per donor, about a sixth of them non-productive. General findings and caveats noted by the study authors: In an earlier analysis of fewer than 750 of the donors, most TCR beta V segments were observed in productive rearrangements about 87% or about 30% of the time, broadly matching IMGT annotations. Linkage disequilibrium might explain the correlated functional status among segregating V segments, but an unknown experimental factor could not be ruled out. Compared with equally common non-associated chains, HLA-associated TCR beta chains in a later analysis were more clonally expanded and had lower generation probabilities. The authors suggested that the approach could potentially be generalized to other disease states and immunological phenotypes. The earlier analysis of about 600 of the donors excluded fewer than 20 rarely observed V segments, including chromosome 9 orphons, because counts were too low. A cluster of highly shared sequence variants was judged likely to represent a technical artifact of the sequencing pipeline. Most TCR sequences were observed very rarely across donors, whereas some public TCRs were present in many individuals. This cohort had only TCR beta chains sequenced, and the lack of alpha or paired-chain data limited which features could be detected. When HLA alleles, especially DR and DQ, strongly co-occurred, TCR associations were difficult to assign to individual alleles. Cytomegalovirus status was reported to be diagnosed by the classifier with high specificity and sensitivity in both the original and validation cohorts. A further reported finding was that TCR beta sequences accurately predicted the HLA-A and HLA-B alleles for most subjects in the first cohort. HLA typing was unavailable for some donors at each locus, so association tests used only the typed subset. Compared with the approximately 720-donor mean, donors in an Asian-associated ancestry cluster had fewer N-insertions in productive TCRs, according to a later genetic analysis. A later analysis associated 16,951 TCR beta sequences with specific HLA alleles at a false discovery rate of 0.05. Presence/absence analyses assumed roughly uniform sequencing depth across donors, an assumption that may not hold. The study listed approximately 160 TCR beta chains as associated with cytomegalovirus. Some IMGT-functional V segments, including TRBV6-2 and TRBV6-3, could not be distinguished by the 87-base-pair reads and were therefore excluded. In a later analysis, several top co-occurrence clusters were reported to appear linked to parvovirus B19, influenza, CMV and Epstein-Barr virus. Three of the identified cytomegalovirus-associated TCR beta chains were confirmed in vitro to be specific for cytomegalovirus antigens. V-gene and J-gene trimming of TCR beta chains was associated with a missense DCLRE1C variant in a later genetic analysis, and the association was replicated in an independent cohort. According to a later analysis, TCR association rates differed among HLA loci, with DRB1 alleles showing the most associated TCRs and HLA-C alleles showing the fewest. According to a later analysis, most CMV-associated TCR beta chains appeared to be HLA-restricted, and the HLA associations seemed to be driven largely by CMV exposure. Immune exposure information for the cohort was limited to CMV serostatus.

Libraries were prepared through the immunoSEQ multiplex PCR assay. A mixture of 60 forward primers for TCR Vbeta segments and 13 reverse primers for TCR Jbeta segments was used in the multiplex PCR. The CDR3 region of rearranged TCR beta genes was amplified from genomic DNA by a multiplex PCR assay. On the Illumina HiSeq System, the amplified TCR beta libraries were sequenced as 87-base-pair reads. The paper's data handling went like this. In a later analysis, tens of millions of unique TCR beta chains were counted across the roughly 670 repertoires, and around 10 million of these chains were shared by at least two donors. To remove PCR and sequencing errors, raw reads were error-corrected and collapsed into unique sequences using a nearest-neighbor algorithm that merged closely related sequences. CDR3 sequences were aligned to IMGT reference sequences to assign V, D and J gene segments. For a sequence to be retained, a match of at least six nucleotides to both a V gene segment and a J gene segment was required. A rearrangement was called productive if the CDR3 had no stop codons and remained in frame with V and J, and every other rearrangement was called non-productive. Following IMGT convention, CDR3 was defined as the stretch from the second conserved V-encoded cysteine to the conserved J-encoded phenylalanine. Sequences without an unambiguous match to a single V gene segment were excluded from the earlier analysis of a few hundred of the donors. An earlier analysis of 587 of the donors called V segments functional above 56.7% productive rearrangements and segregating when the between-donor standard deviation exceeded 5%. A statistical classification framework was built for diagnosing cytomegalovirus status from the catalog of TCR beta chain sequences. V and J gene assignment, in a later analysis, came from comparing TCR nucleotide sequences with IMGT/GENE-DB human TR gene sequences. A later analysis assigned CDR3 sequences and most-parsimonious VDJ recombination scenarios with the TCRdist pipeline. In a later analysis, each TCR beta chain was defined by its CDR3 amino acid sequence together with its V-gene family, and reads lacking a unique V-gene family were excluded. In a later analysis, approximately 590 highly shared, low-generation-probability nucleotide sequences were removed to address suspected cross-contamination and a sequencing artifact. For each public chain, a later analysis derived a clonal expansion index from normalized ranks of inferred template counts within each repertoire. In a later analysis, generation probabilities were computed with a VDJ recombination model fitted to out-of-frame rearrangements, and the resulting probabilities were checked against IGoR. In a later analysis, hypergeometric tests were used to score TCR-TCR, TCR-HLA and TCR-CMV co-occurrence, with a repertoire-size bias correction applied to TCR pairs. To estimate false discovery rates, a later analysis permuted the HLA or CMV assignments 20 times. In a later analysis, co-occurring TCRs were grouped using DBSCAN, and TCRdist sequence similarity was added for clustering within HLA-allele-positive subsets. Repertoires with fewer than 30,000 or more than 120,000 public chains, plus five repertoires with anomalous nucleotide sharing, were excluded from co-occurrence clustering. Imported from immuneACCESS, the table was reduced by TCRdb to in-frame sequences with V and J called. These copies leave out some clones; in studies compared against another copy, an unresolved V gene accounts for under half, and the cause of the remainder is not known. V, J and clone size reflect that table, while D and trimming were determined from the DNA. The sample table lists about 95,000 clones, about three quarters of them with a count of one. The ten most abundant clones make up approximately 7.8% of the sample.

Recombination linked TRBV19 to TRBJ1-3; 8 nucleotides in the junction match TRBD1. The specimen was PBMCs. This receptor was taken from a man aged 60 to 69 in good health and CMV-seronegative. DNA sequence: TGTGCCAGTAGAAGACAGGGGACTGGAAACACCATATATTTT. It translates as CASRRQGTGNTIYF.